A selection of T cell receptor beta chains follows, all from one sample in a study of control samples from healthy donors and cancer patients. Assay used: immunoSEQ multiplex PCR; TCRdb lists only in-frame clones, some missing. In the table there are some 140,000 clones, more than 85% of which are singletons. Sequencing input: blood. The receptor source for this set is a woman aged 25 to 39 in good health. Both conserved end residues are part of each CDR3. The D gene is left open where the match is weak. Size tells how often a clone was seen (once, few, many) or the class of an expanded clone, and some rows leave it out.

TRBJ1-1	NA	TRBV6-5	NA	TGTGCCAGCAGCCCGTCGAGGACCACTGAAGCTTTCTTT	CASSPSRTTEAFF
TRBJ1-2	NA	TRBV6-5	TRBD1	TGTGCCAGTAGGACAGGGCTTATCTATGGCTACACCTTC	CASRTGLIYGYTF
TRBJ1-5	NA	TRBV9	NA	TGTGCCAGCAGCGTAGGTGGGGGTAATAGCAATCAGCCCCAGCATTTT	CASSVGGGNSNQPQHF
TRBJ2-5	NA	TRBV19	TRBD1	TGTGCCAGTAGTATACTTGCACGGGGACAGGGATCGCAAGAGACCCAGTACTTC	CASSILARGQGSQETQYF
TRBJ1-2	NA	TRBV9	NA	TGTGCCAGCAGCCCCCAAGGGACGCTCTATGGCTACACCTTC	CASSPQGTLYGYTF
TRBJ1-1	NA	TRBV30	TRBD1	TGTGCCTGGAGTGTATTAGGGACAGCCAACACTGAAGCTTTCTTT	CAWSVLGTANTEAFF
TRBJ2-7	NA	TRBV7-9	TRBD1	TGTGCCAGCAGCTCACCCGGGACAGAAGCCTACGAGCAGTACTTC	CASSSPGTEAYEQYF
TRBJ2-1	NA	TRBV7-2	TRBD2	TGTGCCAGCAGCTTACAGCGGACTAGCGGGATAAATGAGCAGTTCTTC	CASSLQRTSGINEQFF
TRBJ2-3	NA	TRBV29-1	NA	TGCAGCGTTGGAGGTAGGGGCACAGATACGCAGTATTTT	CSVGGRGTDTQYF
TRBJ2-5	once	TRBV12-3/TRBV12-4	NA	TGTGCCAGCAGTCCGAAAGAATCAGCCCAGTACTTC	CASSPKESAQYF
TRBJ2-2	NA	TRBV2	NA	TGTGCCAGCAGTGCTGAGGGGACCGGGGAGCTGTTTTTT	CASSAEGTGELFF
TRBJ1-2	once	TRBV30	NA	TGTGCCTGGACCGACTTGTATGGCTACACCTTC	CAWTDLYGYTF
TRBJ1-2	NA	TRBV30	TRBD1	TGTGCCTGGAGTACCAGGGGGAACTATGGCTACACCTTC	CAWSTRGNYGYTF
TRBJ1-5	NA	TRBV19	NA	TGTGCCAGTAATATGGCGGCCGGGAGCAATCAGCCCCAGCATTTT	CASNMAAGSNQPQHF
TRBJ2-7	NA	TRBV19	NA	TGTGCCAGTAGTATCGGTGGGTCAACCTACGAGCAGTACTTC	CASSIGGSTYEQYF
TRBJ1-1	NA	TRBV29-1	NA	TGCAGCGTTGAAGGGACACTGAACACTGAAGCTTTCTTT	CSVEGTLNTEAFF
TRBJ1-1	once	TRBV5-4	NA	TGTGCCAGCAGCTTGGCGAATCGGGACACTGAAGCTTTCTTT	CASSLANRDTEAFF
TRBJ2-7	NA	TRBV29-1	NA	TGCAGCGTAGCAACAGGGTCGAGGCACGAGCAGTACTTC	CSVATGSRHEQYF
TRBJ2-3	NA	TRBV5-1	NA	TGCGCCAGCGGCCAGGATGGCAGCTCCACAGATACGCAGTATTTT	CASGQDGSSTDTQYF
TRBJ2-7	NA	TRBV18	TRBD2	TGTGCCAGCTCACCCGTACTAGCGGGTGAGCAGTACTTC	CASSPVLAGEQYF
TRBJ2-1	NA	TRBV6-6	NA	TGTGCCAGCAGGAAGGGCATTCACAATGAGCAGTTCTTC	CASRKGIHNEQFF
TRBJ1-2	NA	TRBV28	NA	TGTGCCAGCAGATCGGGGGCCGGCTATGGCTACACCTTC	CASRSGAGYGYTF
TRBJ1-4	NA	TRBV30	TRBD1	TGTGCCTGCACAACAGGGGTTGATGAAAAACTGTTTTTT	CACTTGVDEKLFF
TRBJ2-7	NA	TRBV6-1	NA	TGTGCCAGCAGTGAAAACGGACGAAGCTCCTACGAGCAGTACTTC	CASSENGRSSYEQYF
TRBJ2-7	once	TRBV21-1	NA	TGTGCCAGCAGCAGGGAGACTATGGGACTAGTAAACGAGCAGTACTTC	CASSRETMGLVNEQYF
TRBJ2-2	few	TRBV5-1	TRBD1	TGCGCCAGCAGCGGGGACAGGGGGAACACCGGGGAGCTGTTTTTT	CASSGDRGNTGELFF
TRBJ1-3	NA	TRBV10-2	NA	TGCGCCAGCAGTGATTTCGGAGTGGGGTCTGGAAACACCATATATTTT	CASSDFGVGSGNTIYF
TRBJ2-2	NA	TRBV15	NA	TGTGCCACCAGCACTAGCGCGCGGAACACCGGGGAGCTGTTTTTT	CATSTSARNTGELFF
TRBJ2-5	NA	TRBV19	NA	TGTGCCAGTAGTTTGACCCCTCCAGAGACCCAGTACTTC	CASSLTPPETQYF
TRBJ2-7	few	TRBV28	NA	TGTGCCTCGAGGGAGGAGGGGTCCGAGCAGTACTTC	CASREEGSEQYF
TRBJ1-5	NA	TRBV25-1	NA	TGTGCCAGCAGTGAATGTCCGACAAATCAGCCCCAGCATTTT	CASSECPTNQPQHF
TRBJ1-5	NA	TRBV30	NA	TGTGCCTGGGGAGGCGATACTAATCAGCCCCAGCATTTT	CAWGGDTNQPQHF
TRBJ1-4	once	TRBV9	TRBD1	TGTGCCAGCAGCGTAGCCGGACAGGGTGGTGAAAAACTGTTTTTT	CASSVAGQGGEKLFF
TRBJ1-2	NA	TRBV6-5	TRBD1	TGTGCCAGCAGTTACGACGGGACAGGGTATGGCTACACCTTC	CASSYDGTGYGYTF
TRBJ2-7	NA	TRBV25-1	NA	TGTGCCAGCAGGGGCGCGCAGGGAGGCTCCGAGCAGTACTTC	CASRGAQGGSEQYF
TRBJ2-7	NA	TRBV15	NA	TGTGCCACCAGCAGGGGGGTTACCTACGAGCAGTACTTC	CATSRGVTYEQYF
TRBJ2-5	NA	TRBV2	TRBD2	TGTGCCAGCTCTAGCGGGGTTAGACAAGAGACCCAGTACTTC	CASSSGVRQETQYF
TRBJ2-5	NA	TRBV2	TRBD1	TGTGCCAGCAAAAGGACAGGGGCGCTCGAGACCCAGTACTTC	CASKRTGALETQYF
TRBJ2-7	NA	TRBV11-2	NA	TGTGCCAGCAGCTTTGGCCAGTCCTACGAGCAGTACTTC	CASSFGQSYEQYF
TRBJ1-1	NA	TRBV29-1	NA	TGCAGCGTCGTCCCGGGACACACTGAAGCTTTCTTT	CSVVPGHTEAFF
TRBJ2-1	NA	TRBV7-3	TRBD2	TGTGCCAGCAGACAGCCGGGACTAGCATCGGGTGAGCAGTTCTTC	CASRQPGLASGEQFF
TRBJ2-7	NA	TRBV19	NA	TGTGCCAGTAGTATAGTTGGGGGGTTCAACGAGCAGTACTTC	CASSIVGGFNEQYF
TRBJ1-6	NA	TRBV3-1/TRBV3-2	NA	TGTGCCAGCAGCCAGCCAGAACCTAATTCACCCCTCCACTTT	CASSQPEPNSPLHF
TRBJ1-1	NA	TRBV12-3/TRBV12-4	NA	TGTGCCAGCAGTCGGGACATGAACACTGAAGCTTTCTTT	CASSRDMNTEAFF
TRBJ1-6	NA	TRBV6-6	TRBD1	TGTGCCAGCAGTTACGGACAGGCTAATTCACCCCTCCACTTT	CASSYGQANSPLHF
TRBJ1-2	NA	TRBV6-5	NA	TGTGCCAGCAGTTACTCGGTGGAAGCAGGACTCTATGGCTACACCTTC	CASSYSVEAGLYGYTF
TRBJ2-7	NA	TRBV6-1	TRBD2	TGTGCCAGCAGTGAACTAGCGGGAGTCCCCTACGAGCAGTACTTC	CASSELAGVPYEQYF
TRBJ2-1	NA	TRBV7-9	NA	TGTGCCAGCAGCTTTAATGGACGAGGGGAGCAGTTCTTC	CASSFNGRGEQFF
TRBJ2-1	NA	TRBV28	TRBD2	TGTGCCAGCAGTTTACCCGGGACTAGCGGGAAGAATGAGCAGTTCTTC	CASSLPGTSGKNEQFF
TRBJ1-3	NA	TRBV18	NA	TGTGCCAGCTCACCAGGAGCGGGTAACACCATATATTTT	CASSPGAGNTIYF